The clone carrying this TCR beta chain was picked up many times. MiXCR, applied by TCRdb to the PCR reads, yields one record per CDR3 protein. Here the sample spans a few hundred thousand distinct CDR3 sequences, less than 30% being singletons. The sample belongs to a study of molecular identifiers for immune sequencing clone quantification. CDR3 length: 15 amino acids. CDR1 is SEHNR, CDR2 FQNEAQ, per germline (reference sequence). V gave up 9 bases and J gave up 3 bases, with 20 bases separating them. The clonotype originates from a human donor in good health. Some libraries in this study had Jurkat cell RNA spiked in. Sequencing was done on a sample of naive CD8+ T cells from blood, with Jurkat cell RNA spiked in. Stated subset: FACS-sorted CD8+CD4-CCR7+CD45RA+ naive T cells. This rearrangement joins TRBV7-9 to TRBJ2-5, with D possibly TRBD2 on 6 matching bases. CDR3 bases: TGTGCCAGTGGCCCCTCGCAAGGGGAGGAAGAGACCCAGTACTTC. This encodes CASGPSQGEEETQYF.